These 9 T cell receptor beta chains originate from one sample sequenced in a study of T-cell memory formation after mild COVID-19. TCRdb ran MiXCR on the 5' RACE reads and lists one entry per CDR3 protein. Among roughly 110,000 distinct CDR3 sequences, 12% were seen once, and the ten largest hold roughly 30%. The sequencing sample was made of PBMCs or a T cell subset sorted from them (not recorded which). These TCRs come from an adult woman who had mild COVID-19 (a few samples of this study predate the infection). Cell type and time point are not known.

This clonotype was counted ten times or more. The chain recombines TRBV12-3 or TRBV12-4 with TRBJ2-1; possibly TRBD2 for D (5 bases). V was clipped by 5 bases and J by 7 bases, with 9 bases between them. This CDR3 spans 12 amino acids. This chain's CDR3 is CASSPRLNEQFF. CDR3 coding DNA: TGTGCCAGCAGTCCACGACTAAATGAGCAGTTCTTC.

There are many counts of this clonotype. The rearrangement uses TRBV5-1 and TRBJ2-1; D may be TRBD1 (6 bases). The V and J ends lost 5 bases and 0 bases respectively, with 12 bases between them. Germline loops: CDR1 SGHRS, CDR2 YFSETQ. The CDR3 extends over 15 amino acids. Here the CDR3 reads CASSFGQSSYNEQFF. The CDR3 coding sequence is TGCGCCAGCAGTTTTGGACAGAGCTCCTACAATGAGCAGTTCTTC.

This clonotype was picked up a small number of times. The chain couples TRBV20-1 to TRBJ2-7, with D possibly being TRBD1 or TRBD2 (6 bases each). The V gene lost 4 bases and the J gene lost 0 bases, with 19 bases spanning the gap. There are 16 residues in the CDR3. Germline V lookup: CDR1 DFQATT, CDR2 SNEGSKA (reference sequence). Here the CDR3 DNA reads TGCAGTGCTATAACCCGGGGGCTGGCGAGCTCCTACGAGCAGTACTTC. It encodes CSAITRGLASSYEQYF.

In DNA, the CDR3 is TGTGCCAGCAGCACCCGGACTAGAGGGGATAAAAACATTCAGTACTTC. Its translation: CASSTRTRGDKNIQYF. J is TRBJ2-4 and V is TRBV7-6; 7 bases align to TRBD2. Trimming at V came to 5 bases and at J to 4 bases, leaving 11 bases not matched to a gene. CDR3 length: 16 amino acids. Germline assignment: CDR1 SGHVS and CDR2 FNYEAQ.

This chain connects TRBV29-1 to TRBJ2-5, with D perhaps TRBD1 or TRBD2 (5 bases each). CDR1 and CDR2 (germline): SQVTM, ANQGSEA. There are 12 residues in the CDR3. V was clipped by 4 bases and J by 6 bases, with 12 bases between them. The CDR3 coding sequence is TGCAGCGTTGGAGAGGGGCCAAAGACCCAGTACTTC. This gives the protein CSVGEGPKTQYF.

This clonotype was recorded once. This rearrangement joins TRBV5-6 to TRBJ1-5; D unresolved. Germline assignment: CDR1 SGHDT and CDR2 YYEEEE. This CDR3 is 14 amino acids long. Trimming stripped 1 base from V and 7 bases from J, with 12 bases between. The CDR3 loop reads CASSLRQPDQPQHF. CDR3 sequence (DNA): TGTGCCAGCAGCTTGAGGCAACCAGACCAGCCCCAGCATTTT.

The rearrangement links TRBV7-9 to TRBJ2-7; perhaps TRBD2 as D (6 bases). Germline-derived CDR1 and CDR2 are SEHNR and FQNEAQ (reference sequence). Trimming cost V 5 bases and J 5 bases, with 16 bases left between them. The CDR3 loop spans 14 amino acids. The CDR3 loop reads CASSPTSGVHEQYF. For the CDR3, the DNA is TGTGCCAGCAGCCCAACTTCGGGGGTCCACGAGCAGTACTTC. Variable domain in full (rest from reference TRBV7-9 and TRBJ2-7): DTGVSQNPRHKITKRGQNVTFRCDPISEHNRLYWYRQTLGQGPEFLTYFQNEAQLEKSRLLSDRFSAERPKGSFSTLEIQRTEQGDSAMYLCASSPTSGVHEQYFGPGTRLTVT.

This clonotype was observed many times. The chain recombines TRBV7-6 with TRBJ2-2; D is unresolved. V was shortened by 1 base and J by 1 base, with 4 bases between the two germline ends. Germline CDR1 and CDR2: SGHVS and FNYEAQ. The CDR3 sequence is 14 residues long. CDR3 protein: CASSLDRNTGELFF. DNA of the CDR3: TGTGCCAGCAGCTTAGACAGGAACACCGGGGAGCTGTTTTTT.

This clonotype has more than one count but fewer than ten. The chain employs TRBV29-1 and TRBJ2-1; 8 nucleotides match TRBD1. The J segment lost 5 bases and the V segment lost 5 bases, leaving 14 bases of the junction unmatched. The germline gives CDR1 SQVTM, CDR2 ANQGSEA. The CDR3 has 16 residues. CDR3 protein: CSVLGQGGRLDNEQFF. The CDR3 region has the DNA TGCAGCGTTCTCGGACAGGGAGGCAGGTTGGACAATGAGCAGTTCTTC.